One and the same sample provided the 21 T cell receptor beta chains below, sequenced in a study of shared clonotypes between healthy human individuals. Cells designated naive CD8 were CD45RO-negative and were positively selected for CCR7, with terminally differentiated effector memory CD45RA+ cells excluded. Profiled with immunoSEQ multiplex PCR; TCRdb holds only in-frame clones, not every one. The sample has around 600,000 clones; 85% to 95% are singletons. Material for sequencing was naive CD8+ T cells sorted from blood. Receptors originate from a woman younger than 45 in good health.

The chain has TRBV6-1 and TRBJ2-1, with 9 bases that match TRBD2. The junction had 5 bases not matched to a gene; V was cut back by 6 bases and J by 2 bases. CDR3 size: 15 residues. Germline-derived CDR1 and CDR2 are MNHNS and SASEGT. Here the CDR3 DNA reads TGTGCCAGCAGAAGCACTAGCGGGCCCTACAATGAGCAGTTCTTC. Translated, it gives CASRSTSGPYNEQFF.

This chain links TRBV11-2 with TRBJ2-3; TRBD2 matches 7 bases. Germline V gene lookup returns CDR1 SGHAT and CDR2 FQNNGV. CDR3 size: 16 residues. V was pared by 3 bases and J by 1 base, with 7 bases of the junction left unmatched. CDR3 DNA sequence: TGTGCCAGCAGCTTTTGGGAGGGCCCTGGCACAGATACGCAGTATTTT. Translated, it gives CASSFWEGPGTDTQYF. Together with reference TRBV11-2 and TRBJ2-3, the CDR3 gives the full variable domain: EAGVAQSPRYKIIEKRQSVAFWCNPISGHATLYWYQQILGQGPKLLIQFQNNGVVDDSQLPKDRFSAERLKGVDSTLKIQPAKLEDSAVYLCASSFWEGPGTDTQYFGPGTRLTVL.

The chain employs TRBV30 and TRBJ1-1; 8 bases map to TRBD1. Losses at the gene ends were 2 bases for V and 5 bases for J; bases not matched to a gene: 10. The length of the CDR3 is 15 residues. Germline loops: CDR1 GTSNPN, CDR2 SVGIG (reference sequence). CDR3 in DNA: TGTGCCTGGAGTTCCTACGCGACAGGGGAGACTGAAGCTTTCTTT. This gives the protein CAWSSYATGETEAFF.

This chain links TRBV19 with TRBJ2-1; 8 bases map to TRBD1. Losses at the gene ends were 3 bases for V and 6 bases for J; bases not matched to a gene: 13. CDR1 is LNHDA, CDR2 SQIVND, per germline (reference sequence). The CDR3 is made up of 17 amino acids. The CDR3 DNA reads as TGTGCCAGTAGTATGGGGGTCCGACAGGGGTGGAGCAATGAGCAGTTCTTC. It encodes CASSMGVRQGWSNEQFF.

The chain carries TRBV27 and TRBJ2-7; tentative D call: TRBD2 (8 bases). Trimming pared 5 bases from V and 2 bases from J, leaving 25 bases between. Per the germline V gene, CDR1 is MNHEY and CDR2 is SMNVEV (reference sequence). This CDR3 contains 18 residues. The CDR3 loop is CASSPGQVDGTRTYEQYF. The CDR3 DNA sequence: TGTGCCAGCAGTCCCGGACAGGTCGATGGGACTAGGACCTACGAGCAGTACTTC.

This clone showed up just a few times. The J gene is TRBJ2-3, the V gene TRBV9; D gene ambiguous. Germline V gene sequence: CDR1 SGDLS, CDR2 YYNGEE. This CDR3 is built from 15 residues. The V and J ends lost 1 base and 0 bases respectively, with 9 bases between them. The CDR3 loop is CASSVLPDSTDTQYF. The DNA for the CDR3 is TGTGCCAGCAGCGTACTTCCGGATAGCACAGATACGCAGTATTTT.

This sequence joins TRBV2 and TRBJ2-7; D is uncertain. CDR1 SNHLY and CDR2 FYNNEI come from the germline V gene. Deletions cut 2 bases from V and 3 bases from J, with 11 bases between. The CDR3 has 14 amino acids. The CDR3: CASSEPYGDYEQYF. The CDR3, as DNA: TGTGCCAGCAGTGAACCTTATGGGGACTACGAGCAGTACTTC.

The V and J genes are TRBV28 and TRBJ2-3, with TRBD2 identical over 15 bases. Germline trimming cut 2 bases from V and 0 bases from J; bases unmatched to any gene: 9. The germline CDR1 and CDR2 sequences are MDHEN and SYDVKM. The CDR3 totals 20 residues. The DNA of the CDR3 is TGTGCCAGCAGTTTACCGGGACTAGCGGGAGGTACGGGAAGCACAGATACGCAGTATTTT. The encoded protein is CASSLPGLAGGTGSTDTQYF.

CDR3 amino acids: CASSKEGSGRGETQYF. The CDR3 DNA sequence: TGTGCCAGCAGCAAAGAGGGTAGCGGGAGGGGTGAGACCCAGTACTTC. V gene TRBV9 combines with J gene TRBJ2-5; 11 bases match TRBD2. The CDR3 is 16 amino acids. The junction had 10 bases not matched to a gene; V was cut back by 4 bases and J by 5 bases. CDR1 SGDLS and CDR2 YYNGEE come from the germline V gene. Filled out from reference TRBV9 and TRBJ2-5, the complete variable domain reads DSGVTQTPKHLITATGQRVTLRCSPRSGDLSVYWYQQSLDQGLQFLIQYYNGEERAKGNILERFSAQQFPDLHSELNLSSLELGDSALYFCASSKEGSGRGETQYFGPGTRLLVL.

This chain uses TRBV7-8 with TRBJ1-5; D is ambiguous. V was clipped by 4 bases and J by 7 bases, with 14 bases between them. The CDR3 consists of 14 residues. Germline V gives CDR1 SGHVS, CDR2 FQNEAQ. The CDR3 sequence is CASSWIPHGQPQHF. The CDR3 DNA reads as TGTGCCAGCAGCTGGATACCTCACGGACAGCCCCAGCATTTT.

The chain carries TRBV9 and TRBJ2-1; D is perhaps TRBD2 (5 bases). V was trimmed by 2 bases and J by 1 base, leaving 13 bases between them. This CDR3 contains 16 residues. CDR1 is SGDLS and CDR2 is YYNGEE in the germline V gene. CDR3 coding DNA: TGTGCCAGCAGCGTTGCGCCCTCGGGGTCCTACAATGAGCAGTTCTTC. Translation gives CASSVAPSGSYNEQFF.

The rearrangement uses TRBV6-1 and TRBJ1-5; a possible D gene is TRBD1 (5 bases). V was shortened by 3 bases and J by 3 bases, with 12 bases between the two germline ends. The germline gives CDR1 MNHNS, CDR2 SASEGT. The CDR3 contains 15 residues. For the CDR3, the DNA is TGTGCCAGCAGTGAGGGACTGAGCGACAATCAGCCCCAGCATTTT. It translates to CASSEGLSDNQPQHF.

This chain joins TRBV25-1 and TRBJ2-1; D call uncertain. The germline CDR1 and CDR2 sequences are MGHDK and SYGVNS. The V and J ends lost 3 bases and 3 bases respectively, with 6 bases between them. This CDR3 is 13 amino acids long. The CDR3 loop is CASSELDYNEQFF. CDR3 sequence (DNA): TGTGCCAGCAGTGAGCTGGACTACAATGAGCAGTTCTTC.

This chain connects TRBV5-4 to TRBJ1-1; D might be TRBD1 (5 bases). The V end was cut by 2 bases, the J end by 3 bases, with 11 bases between. Germline V gene data show CDR1 as SGHNT and CDR2 as YYREEE (reference sequence). This CDR3 region has 14 residues. The CDR3 DNA is TGTGCCAGCAGCTTTTGGGGGTCTGACACTGAAGCTTTCTTT. Its protein product is CASSFWGSDTEAFF.

The rearrangement uses TRBV4-1 and TRBJ2-1; 13 nucleotides match TRBD2. This CDR3 has 18 amino acids. Germline assignment: CDR1 MGHRA and CDR2 YSYEKL. Trimming cost V 1 base and J 7 bases; bases outside gene matches: 10. The chain's CDR3 is CASSQVILAGGPGNEQFF. The CDR3 coding sequence is TGCGCCAGCAGCCAAGTTATACTAGCGGGAGGGCCGGGGAATGAGCAGTTCTTC.

The chain carries TRBV9 and TRBJ2-1; 8 positions match TRBD2. Germline V CDR1 and CDR2: SGDLS, YYNGEE. The trim removed 0 bases at V and 1 base at J, leaving 0 bases unmatched. The CDR3 has 15 amino acids. This chain's CDR3 is CASSVVAGSYNEQFF. Here the CDR3 DNA reads TGTGCCAGCAGCGTAGTAGCGGGGTCCTACAATGAGCAGTTCTTC.

The CDR3 is CSGEQDDYNEQFF. The CDR3 coding sequence is TGCAGCGGGGAACAGGATGATTACAATGAGCAGTTCTTC. The chain employs TRBV29-1 and TRBJ2-1; possible D gene TRBD1, 5 bases. CDR1 and CDR2 from the germline V gene are SQVTM and ANQGSEA. V gave up 7 bases and J gave up 4 bases, with 14 bases separating them. The CDR3 has 13 residues.

This chain links TRBV6-5 with TRBJ1-2, with D possibly TRBD1 on 6 matching bases. This CDR3 contains 14 residues. CDR1 and CDR2 from the germline V gene are MNHEY and SVGAGI. V was pared by 6 bases and J by 4 bases, with 15 bases between. CDR3 in DNA: TGTGCCAGCAGACATAGACAGGCCAGCTATGGCTACACCTTC. Protein sequence: CASRHRQASYGYTF.

The chain couples TRBV9 to TRBJ2-1, with 15 nucleotides matching TRBD2. The CDR3 runs 16 residues. Trimming removed 5 bases from V and 8 bases from J; junction bases left unmatched: 8. The germline V gene has CDR1 SGDLS and CDR2 YYNGEE. In DNA, the CDR3 is TGTGCCAGCAGTGACGGGACTAGCGGGAGGATATATGAGCAGTTCTTC. Residues: CASSDGTSGRIYEQFF.

The rearrangement joins TRBV11-2 to TRBJ2-7; the D is unclear. The CDR3 has 13 amino acids. V lost 3 bases to trimming and J lost 2 bases, with 8 bases between them. Germline CDR1 is SGHAT and CDR2 is FQNNGV. CDR3 protein: CASSLSSPYEQYF. As DNA, the CDR3 is TGTGCCAGCAGCTTGTCTTCCCCCTACGAGCAGTACTTC.

The chain couples TRBV19 to TRBJ2-7, with D maybe TRBD2 (6 bases). Trimming cost V 3 bases and J 1 base, with 13 bases left between them. The germline V gene has CDR1 LNHDA and CDR2 SQIVND (reference sequence). The CDR3 totals 15 residues. CDR3 in DNA: TGTGCCAGTAGTATTGACGGTGGGGGGTCCTACGAGCAGTACTTC. This sequence encodes CASSIDGGGSYEQYF.